This passage covers 17 T cell receptor beta chains from one sample sequenced in a study of Ad26.COV2.S vaccination and SARS-CoV-2 variants (dated by TCRdb to about 2021). Taken with the paper, the label for treatment or condition translates to: 15 to 20 received Ad26.COV2.S at low or high dose, single or two shots; several received placebo; per-sample allocation not given. For vaccine and placebo recipients, repertoires were sequenced using samples collected on day 63 after the first injection. The protocol used for the library was the immunoSEQ multiplex PCR assay. What TCRdb holds here is the immuneACCESS table cut down to in-frame rearrangements. Part of the clones is not present; checked against another copy, under half of the missing clones reflect an unresolved V gene, and the others are unexplained. The sample table records some 400,000 clones; 75% to 90% of these occur just once. The ten largest clones add up to around 2% of the sample.

Sample: peripheral blood, taken in a trial of Ad26.COV2.S vaccine versus placebo. Source of these receptors: a person between 18 and 65 years old who received the Ad26.COV2.S COVID-19 vaccine or a placebo.

This chain links TRBV28 with TRBJ2-1; D is possibly TRBD1 or TRBD2 (5 bases each). Germline V gene sequence: CDR1 MDHEN, CDR2 SYDVKM. This CDR3 has 13 amino acids. V lost 4 bases to trimming and J lost 9 bases, with 13 bases between them. The CDR3 region is CASSWDVMSEQFF. The CDR3 nucleotides read TGTGCCAGCAGTTGGGACGTCATGAGTGAGCAGTTCTTC.

As DNA, the CDR3 is TGTGCCAGCTCAAAGGAGGTTAACTATGGCTACACCTTC. This gives the protein CASSKEVNYGYTF. The chain is built from TRBV6-5 and TRBJ1-2; unclear D gene. Germline lookup yields CDR1 MNHEY and CDR2 SVGAGI. Trimming removed 8 bases at V and 1 base at J, with 11 bases between. The CDR3 spans 13 residues.

The chain employs TRBV19 and TRBJ1-2; 8 positions agree with TRBD1. J was trimmed by 8 bases and V by 4 bases; bases with no gene match: 15. The V gene's germline CDR1 is LNHDA and CDR2 SQIVND (reference sequence). This CDR3 has 16 residues. CDR3 bases: TGTGCCAGTAGTACCGGACAGGGAGGCTTCGCGTTGGGCTACACCTTC. It translates to CASSTGQGGFALGYTF.

In this sample, this clone turned up once. J is TRBJ2-1 and V is TRBV4-2; 10 bases agree with TRBD2. V gave up 2 bases and J gave up 5 bases; unmatched junction bases: 3. CDR1 is LGHNA and CDR2 is YNFKEQ in the germline V gene. This CDR3 has 15 residues. CDR3 protein: CASSQRTSGNNEQFF. DNA for the CDR3: TGTGCCAGCAGCCAACGGACTAGCGGAAACAATGAGCAGTTCTTC.

CDR3 protein: CASSKPGKRETQYF. The DNA for the CDR3 is TGTGCCAGCAGCAAACCGGGAAAAAGGGAGACCCAGTACTTC. The V and J genes are TRBV5-4 and TRBJ2-5, with D maybe TRBD2 (5 bases). The germline gives CDR1 SGHNT, CDR2 YYREEE (reference sequence). The CDR3 has 14 amino acids. V was trimmed by 4 bases and J by 5 bases, leaving 15 bases between them.

This chain connects TRBV4-1 to TRBJ2-5; 7 bases line up with TRBD1. Trimming removed 4 bases from V and 1 base from J; junction bases left unmatched: 15. Germline V gene lookup returns CDR1 MGHRA and CDR2 YSYEKL. There are 18 residues in the CDR3. CDR3 in DNA: TGCGCCAGCAGCCCGCTGAGGGGGACAAGGGACAGCCAAGAGACCCAGTACTTC. Translating it yields CASSPLRGTRDSQETQYF.

V gene TRBV11-3 combines with J gene TRBJ2-7; possibly TRBD2 for D (5 bases). Trimming removed 3 bases at V and 2 bases at J, with 14 bases between. Looked up from germline, CDR1 is SGHNT and CDR2 is YENEEA. The CDR3 spans 15 residues. CDR3 DNA: TGTGCCAGCAGCTTCCTCGCGGGTTGGACCTACGAGCAGTACTTC. Its protein is CASSFLAGWTYEQYF.

This clone was seen only a few times. The rearrangement links TRBV6-2 or TRBV6-3 to TRBJ2-7; TRBD1 is a possible D gene (6 bases). Germline CDR1 reads MNHEY; CDR2 reads SVGEGT. The V gene lost 6 bases and the J gene lost 2 bases, with 17 bases spanning the gap. CDR3 size: 15 residues. As DNA, the CDR3 is TGTGCCAGCAGCCGCTATGAGGGGGATACCTACGAGCAGTACTTC. The encoded protein is CASSRYEGDTYEQYF.

This clone was counted a few times. J is TRBJ2-5 and V is TRBV28; 9 bases agree with TRBD2. V shed 3 bases, J shed 7 bases, and the junction held 6 bases outside the gene matches. Per germline, CDR1 MDHEN and CDR2 SYDVKM. The CDR3 length is 14 residues. Here the CDR3 reads CASSLSSGIRTQYF. The CDR3 DNA reads TGTGCCAGCAGTTTGTCTAGCGGGATTAGGACCCAGTACTTC.

There are a few counts of this clone. V and J are TRBV25-1 and TRBJ2-2; D ambiguous. Trimming removed 3 bases at V and 2 bases at J, with 10 bases between. The germline V gene encodes CDR1 MGHDK and CDR2 SYGVNS. The CDR3 extends over 15 amino acids. The CDR3 region has the DNA TGTGCCAGCAGTGATTGGACCGACAACACCGGGGAGCTGTTTTTT. Amino acids: CASSDWTDNTGELFF.

The J gene is TRBJ2-6, the V gene TRBV7-9; no clear D gene. The V and J ends lost 10 bases and 6 bases respectively, with 4 bases between them. The CDR3 covers 10 residues. Germline V gene lookup returns CDR1 SEHNR and CDR2 FQNEAQ (reference sequence). For the CDR3, the DNA is TGTGCCACGATGGCCAACGTCCTGACTTTC. It codes for CATMANVLTF.

V usage is TRBV7-2 and J usage is TRBJ1-3; D is uncertain. Germline V gene sequence: CDR1 SGHTA, CDR2 FQGNSA. V gave up 2 bases and J gave up 4 bases, with 12 bases separating them. The CDR3 spans 15 residues. CDR3 in DNA: TGTGCCAGCAGCTTAAACTGGGTGGCGGGAAACACCATATATTTT. It is translated as CASSLNWVAGNTIYF.

This clone was found a few times. The rearrangement joins TRBV9 to TRBJ2-7, with unresolved D. V lost 3 bases to trimming and J lost 0 bases, with 13 bases between them. The CDR3 is made up of 15 amino acids. Germline CDR1 is SGDLS and CDR2 is YYNGEE. The CDR3 loop is CASSEGVTSSYEQYF. In DNA, the CDR3 is TGTGCCAGCAGCGAGGGCGTGACAAGCTCCTACGAGCAGTACTTC.

The genes are TRBV5-1 and TRBJ2-1, with D possibly being TRBD2 (5 bases). Trimming removed 4 bases from V and 0 bases from J, with 11 bases in between. This CDR3 is 15 amino acids long. Germline CDR1 SGHRS, CDR2 YFSETQ. In DNA, the CDR3 is TGCGCCAGCAGCATTGGGGAGAGCTCCTACAATGAGCAGTTCTTC. Protein sequence: CASSIGESSYNEQFF. Full variable domain (outside the CDR3, taken from reference TRBV5-1 and TRBJ2-1): KAGVTQTPRYLIKTRGQQVTLSCSPISGHRSVSWYQQTPGQGLQFLFEYFSETQRNKGNFPGRFSGRQFSNSRSEMNVSTLELGDSALYLCASSIGESSYNEQFFGPGTRLTVL.

The chain uses TRBV19 and TRBJ2-3; unclear D gene. The CDR3 has 13 residues. V lost 3 bases, J lost 2 bases, and 6 bases lay in between. Germline V gene lookup returns CDR1 LNHDA and CDR2 SQIVND (reference sequence). In DNA form, the CDR3 reads TGTGCCAGTAGTATGGCCAACACAGATACGCAGTATTTT. Its translation: CASSMANTDTQYF.

J is TRBJ1-5 and V is TRBV19; 8 nucleotides line up with TRBD1. The length of the CDR3 is 15 residues. V lost 4 bases to trimming and J lost 5 bases; unmatched junction nucleotides: 7. Germline CDR1 LNHDA, CDR2 SQIVND (reference sequence). The CDR3 bases are TGTGCCAGTAGTACCTCAGGGGGCGACTATCAGCCCCAGCATTTT. The encoded protein is CASSTSGGDYQPQHF. Full variable domain (rest looked up from reference TRBV19 and TRBJ1-5): DGGITQSPKYLFRKEGQNVTLSCEQNLNHDAMYWYRQDPGQGLRLIYYSQIVNDFQKGDIAEGYSVSREKKESFPLTVTSAQKNPTAFYLCASSTSGGDYQPQHFGDGTRLSIL.

CDR3 sequence reads: CASRDGIYGYTF. For the CDR3, the DNA is TGTGCCAGCAGGGACGGTATCTATGGCTACACCTTC. This chain connects TRBV2 to TRBJ1-2; D is unclear. This CDR3 is built from 12 residues. Germline V gene lookup returns CDR1 SNHLY and CDR2 FYNNEI. V lost 6 bases to trimming and J lost 4 bases, with 9 bases between them.